The rows below give T cell receptor beta chains drawn from one sample of a study of T cells in narcolepsy. Sequencing used immunoSEQ multiplex PCR; TCRdb keeps in-frame clones, though not all of them. The profile shows approximately 23,000 clones, approximately 85% of them singletons. The sample consisted of memory (CD45RA-) CD4+ T cells from blood. The receptor source for this set is a human donor in good health. The CDR3 runs from the conserved cysteine through the conserved F or W. The D gene is left open where the match is weak. Where a row states a size, it is once, few, many or the class of an expanded clone; other rows omit it.

CDR3nt | CDR3aa | j_gene | v_gene | d_gene | abundance
TGTGCCAGCAGCTTAGCGGGAGCGACAACCGGGGAGCTGTTTTTT | CASSLAGATTGELFF | TRBJ2-2 | TRBV7-9 | - | -
TGTGCCAGCAGAGGGGGGGCTAGCGGGAGGTCCTACGAGCAGTACTTC | CASRGGASGRSYEQYF | TRBJ2-7 | TRBV2 | TRBD2 | once
TGTGCCAGCAGCGTTGACAGCCTATCCTACAATGAGCAGTTCTTC | CASSVDSLSYNEQFF | TRBJ2-1 | TRBV9 | - | few
TGTGCCAGCAGCTTGCTTGGGCCCCCGGGGTCAATGAACACTGAAGCTTTCTTT | CASSLLGPPGSMNTEAFF | TRBJ1-1 | TRBV5-6 | - | -
TGTGCCAGCAGCTTAATAAAGAGGGGCGAGCAGTACTTC | CASSLIKRGEQYF | TRBJ2-7 | TRBV11-2 | - | -
TGTGCCAGCGGTACCGGGACAGAAGCTTTCTTT | CASGTGTEAFF | TRBJ1-1 | TRBV28 | - | few
TGTGCTAGTGGTTTATCCGGGGATTACACAGATACGCAGTATTTT | CASGLSGDYTDTQYF | TRBJ2-3 | TRBV12-5 | - | -
TGTGCCAGCAGCTTGGGGGTGGGGGATACGCAGTATTTT | CASSLGVGDTQYF | TRBJ2-3 | TRBV5-4 | - | few
TGTGCCAGCAGTTTACCAGACATGAACACTGAAGCTTTCTTT | CASSLPDMNTEAFF | TRBJ1-1 | TRBV28 | - | -
TGTGCCAGCAGCTCCCAATCAGGGGGATACGAGCAGTACTTC | CASSSQSGGYEQYF | TRBJ2-7 | TRBV11-2 | TRBD1 | once
TGTGCCAGCAGCTTAGCGCAGACAGGGAAAAACATTCAGTACTTC | CASSLAQTGKNIQYF | TRBJ2-4 | TRBV7-9 | TRBD1 | few
TGTGCCAGCAGTACCCCGACAGGGTTCTCCTATGGCTACACCTTC | CASSTPTGFSYGYTF | TRBJ1-2 | TRBV28 | TRBD1 | -
TGCGCCAGCAGCAATAACTATGGCTACACCTTC | CASSNNYGYTF | TRBJ1-2 | TRBV5-1 | - | once
TGTGCCAGCAGCGAACCCCAGGGGGCGAACACTGAAGCTTTCTTT | CASSEPQGANTEAFF | TRBJ1-1 | TRBV7-8 | TRBD1 | -
TGTGCCAGCAGTGACGACTGGACAGGGAGAGATACGCAGTATTTT | CASSDDWTGRDTQYF | TRBJ2-3 | TRBV2 | TRBD1 | -
TGTGCCAGCAGCTCCTCTGGGGCCAGCTCCTATAATTCACCCCTCCACTTT | CASSSSGASSYNSPLHF | TRBJ1-6 | TRBV27 | - | once
TGTGCCAGCAGCTTATGGGGGGGGTGCTACGAGCAGTACTTC | CASSLWGGCYEQYF | TRBJ2-7 | TRBV11-3 | TRBD2 | -
TGCGCCAGCAGCGTGACAGTCAATCAGCCCCAGCATTTT | CASSVTVNQPQHF | TRBJ1-5 | TRBV5-1 | - | -
TGTGCCAGCAGTGAGAGGAAAAACAATGAGCAGTTCTTC | CASSERKNNEQFF | TRBJ2-1 | TRBV6-5 | - | -
TGTGCCAGCAGGGAGGGTTGGGTCACAGATACGCAGTATTTT | CASREGWVTDTQYF | TRBJ2-3 | TRBV6-5 | - | -
TGCGCCAGCACCCTCGGACAGGGTGGAAACACCATATATTTT | CASTLGQGGNTIYF | TRBJ1-3 | TRBV5-1 | TRBD1 | -
TGTGCCAGCAGCTTGGACAGGGGGCTCGGTGAAGCTTTCTTT | CASSLDRGLGEAFF | TRBJ1-1 | TRBV7-2 | TRBD1 | -
TGTGCCAGCAGCTCCATCGCGGAGGGCGAGCAGTACTTC | CASSSIAEGEQYF | TRBJ2-7 | TRBV7-2 | - | -
TGTGCCAGCAGCGGGGACAGGGGGAAGTCGAATCAGCCCCAGCATTTT | CASSGDRGKSNQPQHF | TRBJ1-5 | TRBV5-6 | TRBD1 | -
TGTGCCAGCAGTCCGGGACTCCAGAGTGCTGAAGCTTTCTTT | CASSPGLQSAEAFF | TRBJ1-1 | TRBV7-6 | - | -
TGTGCCACTAGGAGACAGCTGGAATCCTACGAGCAGTACTTC | CATRRQLESYEQYF | TRBJ2-7 | TRBV5-4 | - | -
TGTGCCAGCAGTCTGGGACAGGACAATCAGCCCCAGCATTTT | CASSLGQDNQPQHF | TRBJ1-5 | TRBV6-5 | TRBD1 | few
TGTGCCAGTAGATTTACCGGGACAGATGGCTACACCTTC | CASRFTGTDGYTF | TRBJ1-2 | TRBV19 | TRBD1 | -
TGTGCCAGCAGCCAAGGGAATAGTCGATACAATGAGCAGTTCTTC | CASSQGNSRYNEQFF | TRBJ2-1 | TRBV14 | - | once
TGTGCCGGCATGAAAGGCCCATCGGATGAGCAGTTCTTC | CAGMKGPSDEQFF | TRBJ2-1 | TRBV6-1 | - | -
TGTGCCAGCAGTGAGTTGGGGGGCGGTGGCACCGGGGAGCTGTTTTTT | CASSELGGGGTGELFF | TRBJ2-2 | TRBV25-1 | - | -
TGTGCCAGCAGCCCCGCAGGACTAGTCGGGTTTGAGACCCAGTACTTC | CASSPAGLVGFETQYF | TRBJ2-5 | TRBV9 | TRBD2 | few
TGTGCCAGCTCAGACGGACAGGGGAGGTTCAATGAGCAGTTCTTC | CASSDGQGRFNEQFF | TRBJ2-1 | TRBV18 | TRBD1 | -
TGTGCCAGTAGTAAAAGGGCTAGCACAGATACGCAGTATTTT | CASSKRASTDTQYF | TRBJ2-3 | TRBV19 | - | -
TGTGCCAGCAGCTTAAGTGGGGGGGAAACCGGGGAGCTGTTTTTT | CASSLSGGETGELFF | TRBJ2-2 | TRBV7-6 | TRBD2 | few
TGTGCTAGCAGCAAGGGACTAGCGGCCCAAGAGACCCAGTACTTC | CASSKGLAAQETQYF | TRBJ2-5 | TRBV7-7 | TRBD2 | -
TGTGCCGGCCAGGGGGGGAGGGGGGAGCAGTACTTC | CAGQGGRGEQYF | TRBJ2-7 | TRBV28 | - | -
TGTGCCAGCAGTCTGGGGGATACGCAGTATTTT | CASSLGDTQYF | TRBJ2-3 | TRBV25-1 | - | -
TGTGCCAGCAGCCACCGGGGGGACCTCCAAGAGACCCAGTACTTC | CASSHRGDLQETQYF | TRBJ2-5 | TRBV7-9 | TRBD2 | few
TGTGCCAGCAGCTTAGAGGCGGGGGAGCAGTACTTC | CASSLEAGEQYF | TRBJ2-7 | TRBV7-9 | - | -
TGTGCCAGTAGCCCACAAGGGGGCACTGAAGCTTTCTTT | CASSPQGGTEAFF | TRBJ1-1 | TRBV19 | - | -
TGTGCCAGCAGCGTCTTCGGACGGGACCAAGAGACCCAGTACTTC | CASSVFGRDQETQYF | TRBJ2-5 | TRBV5-8 | - | -
TGTGCCAGCAGCTCAGCTCCATTGGGGGCGAACACTGAAGCTTTCTTT | CASSSAPLGANTEAFF | TRBJ1-1 | TRBV7-2 | - | -
TGTGCCAGCAGTTTCCAAAGTGACTACAATGAGCAGTTCTTC | CASSFQSDYNEQFF | TRBJ2-1 | TRBV27 | - | once
TGTGCCAGCAGTGAGCGGGGCAGATTGAACACTGAAGCTTTCTTT | CASSERGRLNTEAFF | TRBJ1-1 | TRBV25-1 | - | -
TGTGCCAGTAGTGGTACAGCCAGGGGGACTGAAGCTTTCTTT | CASSGTARGTEAFF | TRBJ1-1 | TRBV19 | TRBD1 | -
TGTGCCAGTAGTACGCAGGGCGGAAGCACTGAAGCTTTCTTT | CASSTQGGSTEAFF | TRBJ1-1 | TRBV19 | - | -
TGTGCCAGTAGTATCCGGGACAGACCAGACAATGAGCAGTTCTTC | CASSIRDRPDNEQFF | TRBJ2-1 | TRBV19 | TRBD1 | -
TGTGCCAGCAGTGATTCAACAGGGTGGGTCGGGGAGCTGTTTTTT | CASSDSTGWVGELFF | TRBJ2-2 | TRBV6-1 | - | -
TGTGCCAGTAGTATAGGGATGGTGGGAGGCCCCCTTTCGGCCCAGTACTTC | CASSIGMVGGPLSAQYF | TRBJ2-5 | TRBV19 | - | -
TGTGCCAGCAGCCCCCGGGGACACCTCGACTACGAGCAGTACTTC | CASSPRGHLDYEQYF | TRBJ2-7 | TRBV5-6 | - | -
TGTGCCAGCAGTTGGGGACAGGGGAGAACAGATACGCAGTATTTT | CASSWGQGRTDTQYF | TRBJ2-3 | TRBV6-6 | TRBD1 | -
TGTGCCAGTAGTAAAACAGGGACTACCTACGAGCAGTACTTC | CASSKTGTTYEQYF | TRBJ2-7 | TRBV19 | - | -
TGTGCCTGGAGTCTGACAGTCAATTCACCCCTCCACTTT | CAWSLTVNSPLHF | TRBJ1-6 | TRBV30 | - | -
TGTGCCAGCAGCTTGGGGTCCAGGGGAAAAACCTACGAGCAGTACTTC | CASSLGSRGKTYEQYF | TRBJ2-7 | TRBV5-5 | - | -
TGTGCCAGCAGCCCCACCCGAGGACTCGGCACAGATACGCAGTATTTT | CASSPTRGLGTDTQYF | TRBJ2-3 | TRBV28 | - | -
TGTGCCAGCAGCACCCCCGATAGGTATCAGCCCCAGCATTTT | CASSTPDRYQPQHF | TRBJ1-5 | TRBV28 | - | -